This T cell receptor (beta chain) derives from a study of T-cell reconstitution after alpha-beta-depleted transplantation in children. J was trimmed by 4 bases and V by 3 bases; bases with no gene match: 5. CDR1 KGHSH and CDR2 LQKENI come from the germline V gene. The CDR3 loop spans 16 amino acids. The TCRbeta library incorporated unique molecular identifiers. TCRdb independently ran MiXCR on the PCR reads; one entry per CDR3 protein. The sample includes hundreds of thousands of distinct CDR3 sequences, 10% to 13% of them seen just once. The receptor was derived from a human donor who donated a stem cell graft to a child with acute myeloid leukemia. The source was PBMCs from the stem cell graft donor, collected from the stem cell graft. This rearrangement joins TRBV18 to TRBJ2-4, with 11 bases lining up with TRBD1. CDR3 sequence: CASSPRTGGDKNIQYF. The DNA for the CDR3 is TGTGCCAGCTCACCCAGGACAGGGGGCGATAAAAACATTCAGTACTTC. The whole variable domain, remainder taken from reference TRBV18 and TRBJ2-4, is NAGVMQNPRHLVRRRGQEARLRCSPMKGHSHVYWYRQLPEEGLKFMVYLQKENIIDESGMPKERFSAEFPKEGPSILRIQQVVRGDSAAYFCASSPRTGGDKNIQYFGAGTRLSVL.